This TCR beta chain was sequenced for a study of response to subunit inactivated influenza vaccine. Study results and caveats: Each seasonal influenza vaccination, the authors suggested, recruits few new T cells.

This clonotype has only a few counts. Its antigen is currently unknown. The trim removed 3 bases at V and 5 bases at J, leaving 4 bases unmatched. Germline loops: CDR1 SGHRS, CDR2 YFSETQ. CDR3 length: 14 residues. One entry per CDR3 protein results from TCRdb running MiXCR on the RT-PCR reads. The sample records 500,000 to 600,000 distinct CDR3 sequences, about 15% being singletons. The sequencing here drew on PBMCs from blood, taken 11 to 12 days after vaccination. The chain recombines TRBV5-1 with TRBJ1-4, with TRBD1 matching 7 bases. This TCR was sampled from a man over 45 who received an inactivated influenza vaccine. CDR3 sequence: CASSSGQSNEKLFF. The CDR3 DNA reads TGCGCCAGCAGCTCGGGACAGAGCAATGAAAAACTGTTTTTT.